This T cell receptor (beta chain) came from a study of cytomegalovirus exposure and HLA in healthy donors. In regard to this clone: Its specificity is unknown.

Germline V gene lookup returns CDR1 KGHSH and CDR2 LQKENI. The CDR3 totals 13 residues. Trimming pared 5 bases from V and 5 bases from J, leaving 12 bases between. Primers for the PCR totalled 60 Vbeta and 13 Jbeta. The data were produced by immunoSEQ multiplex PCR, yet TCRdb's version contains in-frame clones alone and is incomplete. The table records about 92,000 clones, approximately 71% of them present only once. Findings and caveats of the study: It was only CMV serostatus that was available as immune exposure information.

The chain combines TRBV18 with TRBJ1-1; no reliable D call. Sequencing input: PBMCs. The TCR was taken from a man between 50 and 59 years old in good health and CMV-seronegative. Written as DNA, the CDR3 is TGTGCCAGCTCAGGACTGGGTGCGACTGAAGCTTTCTTT. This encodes CASSGLGATEAFF.